The rows below give T cell receptor beta chains drawn from one sample of a study of vaccination and CD4 T cells after COVID-19. Their cognate antigens are unknown. TCRdb re-called the PCR reads with MiXCR, one entry per CDR3 protein. Among around 7,000 distinct CDR3 sequences listed, around 48% were seen once. Sample: CD4+ T cells from blood, cultured in vitro. The receptors stem from a human donor in good health. The CDR3 runs from the conserved cysteine through the conserved F or W. Each record gives: V gene, D gene, J gene, clone size, CDR3 protein, CDR3 DNA. A D gene is named only where the DNA matches it firmly. Clone size is stated in some rows and not others, as once, few, many or a class when expanded.

>TRBV7-9|NA|TRBJ1-2|NA
CASSLDQVRLGYTF
TGTGCCAGCAGCTTAGACCAGGTTCGTCTTGGCTACACCTTC
>TRBV4-2|TRBD2|TRBJ2-7|NA
CASSQDPLAAPKREQYF
TGTGCCAGCAGCCAAGATCCACTAGCGGCCCCAAAGAGGGAGCAGTACTTC
>TRBV20-1|TRBD2|TRBJ2-1|NA
CSARGWGLAGGSSYNEQFF
TGCAGTGCTAGAGGTTGGGGACTAGCGGGAGGGAGCTCCTACAATGAGCAGTTCTTC
>TRBV18|NA|TRBJ1-5|NA
CASSVPGGPQHF
TGTGCCAGCTCCGTCCCCGGGGGGCCCCAGCATTTT
>TRBV6-4|TRBD1|TRBJ2-1|NA
CASSDSKGGQGIYNEQFF
TGTGCCAGCAGTGACTCTAAAGGGGGACAGGGGATTTACAATGAGCAGTTCTTC
>TRBV18|NA|TRBJ2-5|NA
CASSPIRSPDQETQYF
TGTGCCAGCTCACCAATTAGGTCCCCTGACCAAGAGACCCAGTACTTC
>TRBV15|TRBD1|TRBJ1-2|few
CATSRRLGGGLNYGYTF
TGTGCCACCAGCAGGAGGCTAGGGGGCGGCCTTAACTATGGCTACACCTTC
>TRBV29-1|TRBD2|TRBJ2-2|NA
CSVALAGNTGELFF
TGCAGCGTTGCTCTAGCGGGAAACACCGGGGAGCTGTTTTTT
>TRBV6-2/TRBV6-3|TRBD1|TRBJ1-1|NA
CASSRLKLTGMNTEAFF
TGTGCCAGCAGCCGACTCAAGCTGACAGGGATGAACACTGAAGCTTTCTTT
>TRBV27|NA|TRBJ1-1|NA
CASSQQGRFGAFF
TGTGCCAGCAGTCAGCAGGGGCGGTTCGGAGCTTTCTTT
>TRBV5-4|TRBD2|TRBJ2-2|few
CASSLGGRYTGELFF
TGTGCCAGCAGCTTAGGCGGGAGGTACACCGGGGAGCTGTTTTTT
>TRBV12-3/TRBV12-4|NA|TRBJ1-2|NA
CASSLQQGPYGYTF
TGTGCCAGCAGTCTCCAGCAGGGCCCCTATGGCTACACCTTC
>TRBV30|TRBD2|TRBJ2-1|NA
CAWSVRRTSGGPNEQFF
TGTGCCTGGAGTGTACGAAGGACTAGCGGGGGTCCCAATGAGCAGTTCTTC
>TRBV7-2|NA|TRBJ1-3|NA
CASSFRQLNTIYF
TGTGCCAGCAGCTTTAGACAGCTAAACACCATATATTTT
>TRBV1|NA|TRBJ2-6|NA
CTTGVIREQAFSGANVLTF
TGCACCACAGGGGTTATAAGGGAACAGGCATTCTCTGGGGCCAACGTCCTGACTTTC
>TRBV11-3|TRBD2|TRBJ2-7|NA
CASSRGLAGGPVSYEQYF
TGTGCCAGCAGCCGTGGACTAGCGGGAGGGCCTGTCTCCTACGAGCAGTACTTC
>TRBV19|NA|TRBJ1-5|few
CASSIIGGGGGQPQHF
TGTGCCAGTAGTATCATCGGGGGGGGCGGAGGTCAGCCCCAGCATTTT
>TRBV19|NA|TRBJ2-7|NA
CASSSIKTSYEQYF
TGTGCCAGTAGTTCGATCAAGACTAGTTACGAGCAGTACTTC
>TRBV19|TRBD1|TRBJ2-7|NA
CASSRDRGDEQYF
TGTGCCAGTAGTAGGGACAGGGGGGACGAGCAGTACTTC
>TRBV6-1|NA|TRBJ2-1|few
CASRPYGTRYNEQFF
TGTGCCAGCAGACCATACGGGACCCGGTACAATGAGCAGTTCTTC
>TRBV10-3|NA|TRBJ1-2|NA
CAISVGGERYGYTF
TGTGCCATCAGTGTGGGGGGCGAGAGGTATGGCTACACCTTC
>TRBV7-2|TRBD2|TRBJ2-1|NA
CASSSGGLAALGQFF
TGTGCCAGCAGCTCTGGGGGACTAGCGGCTCTCGGGCAGTTCTTC
>TRBV19|NA|TRBJ1-2|NA
CATRRAVTYGYTF
TGTGCCACTCGCCGGGCGGTTACTTATGGCTACACCTTC
>TRBV7-2|TRBD2|TRBJ2-2|NA
CASSSDTSGTGELFF
TGTGCCAGCAGCTCCGATACTAGCGGCACCGGGGAGCTGTTTTTT
>TRBV27|TRBD1|TRBJ1-6|few
CASSLGQGYNSPLHF
TGTGCCAGCAGTTTAGGACAGGGCTATAATTCACCCCTCCACTTT
>TRBV20-1|NA|TRBJ2-2|few
CSASRRTGELFF
TGCAGTGCTAGTCGGCGTACCGGGGAGCTGTTTTTT
>TRBV7-2|NA|TRBJ2-6|NA
CASSLLRYGGRAGANVLTF
TGTGCCAGCAGCTTACTCCGCTACGGGGGACGGGCAGGGGCCAACGTCCTGACTTTC
>TRBV6-2/TRBV6-3|TRBD1|TRBJ1-1|NA
CASSGGLVGEAFF
TGTGCCAGCTCAGGGGGGCTAGTAGGTGAAGCTTTCTTT
>TRBV6-1|NA|TRBJ1-2|NA
CASSERQASYGYTF
TGTGCCAGCAGTGAAAGACAGGCGAGCTATGGCTACACCTTC
>TRBV6-1|TRBD2|TRBJ2-1|few
CASSLTAGGIWEQFF
TGTGCCAGCAGTCTTACAGCGGGGGGCATTTGGGAGCAGTTCTTC
>TRBV7-9|TRBD1|TRBJ2-2|NA
CANLRPGGGELFF
TGTGCCAACTTACGACCAGGGGGCGGGGAGCTGTTTTTT
>TRBV2|TRBD1|TRBJ2-6|NA
CASTQGTGLGSGANVLTF
TGTGCCAGCACCCAAGGGACAGGGTTAGGGTCTGGGGCCAACGTCCTGACTTTC
>TRBV27|TRBD1|TRBJ1-2|few
CASSSPISGGLDYGYTF
TGTGCCAGCAGTTCCCCAATATCAGGGGGCTTGGACTATGGCTACACCTTC